The 27 T cell receptor beta chains given below trace back to one sample, sequenced in a study of Graves' ophthalmopathy and Graves' hyperthyroidism. Amplification from RNA transcripts yielded the TCR beta CDR3 regions. Amplification began with first-round RT-PCR using HTBI primers, then second-round multiplex PCR was performed. TCRdb used MiXCR to reprocess the multiplex PCR reads, holding one entry per CDR3 protein. The sample contains hundreds of thousands of distinct CDR3 sequences, roughly 20% of which appear only once. Sequencing was performed on peripheral blood. These TCRs come from a woman aged 18-35 years with stable Graves' hyperthyroidism.

This clonotype was seen more than once but under ten times. This sequence joins TRBV12-3 or TRBV12-4 and TRBJ1-5; D gene unclear. Trimming took off 5 bases at V and 0 bases at J, with 5 bases between the two ends. This CDR3 comprises 13 residues. CDR3 sequence (DNA): TGTGCCAGCAGTGTTACTAGCAATCAGCCCCAGCATTTT. Protein sequence: CASSVTSNQPQHF.

This clonotype was recorded many times. The CDR3 DNA sequence: TGTGCCAGCAGCGTAGGACTAGCACCCTACGAGCAGTACTTC. This translates into CASSVGLAPYEQYF. This chain uses TRBV9 with TRBJ2-7; 7 bases line up with TRBD2. Germline CDR1 SGDLS, CDR2 YYNGEE. The CDR3 runs 14 residues. Unmatched junction bases numbered 2, after V lost 0 bases and J lost 2 bases.

Many counts were recorded for this clonotype. This sequence joins TRBV7-2 and TRBJ1-2; D unclear. Per the germline V gene, CDR1 is SGHTA and CDR2 is FQGNSA. The V end lost 4 bases, the J end lost 2 bases, and 11 bases lay between the germline ends. The CDR3 is 14 amino acids. CDR3 protein: CASSYVTRNYGYTF. The CDR3, as DNA: TGTGCCAGCAGCTATGTGACTCGAAACTATGGCTACACCTTC.

The CDR3 DNA reads TGTGCCAGCAGTGAACTCCTAGGGAGCACAGATACGCAGTATTTT. It yields the protein CASSELLGSTDTQYF. The chain is built from TRBV6-1 and TRBJ2-3, with D uncertain. The CDR3 is made up of 15 amino acids. With 2 bases removed from V and 0 bases from J, the gap between germline ends came to 9 bases. In germline, CDR1 is MNHNS, CDR2 SASEGT.

This clonotype was found many times. The gene calls are TRBV2 and TRBJ2-5; 16 bases align to TRBD2. In germline, CDR1 is SNHLY, CDR2 FYNNEI. The trim removed 6 bases at V and 3 bases at J, leaving 7 bases unmatched. CDR3 length equals 17 residues. The CDR3 is CASSLGLAGGPEETQYF. CDR3 in DNA: TGTGCCAGCAGCCTGGGACTAGCGGGAGGGCCGGAAGAGACCCAGTACTTC.

This clonotype was observed many times. The chain combines TRBV7-9 with TRBJ1-3; D unresolved. Germline CDR1 is SEHNR and CDR2 is FQNEAQ (reference sequence). This CDR3 region has 12 residues. Trimming stripped 11 bases from V and 0 bases from J, with 8 bases between. The CDR3 DNA sequence: TGTGCCGGAGAGTTCTCTGGAAACACCATATATTTT. Translation gives CAGEFSGNTIYF.

This chain uses TRBV28 with TRBJ2-7, with a tentative D call TRBD2 (6 bases). Germline V CDR1 and CDR2: MDHEN, SYDVKM. The V end lost 10 bases, the J end lost 5 bases, and 18 bases lay between the germline ends. The CDR3 loop spans 13 amino acids. The chain's CDR3 is CAIGWRGRDEQYF. In DNA form, the CDR3 reads TGTGCCATAGGGTGGAGGGGAAGGGACGAGCAGTACTTC.

This sequence joins TRBV19 and TRBJ2-7; D is unclear. CDR3 length: 13 amino acids. Per the germline V gene, CDR1 is LNHDA and CDR2 is SQIVND (reference sequence). V lost 2 bases and J 2 bases, leaving 7 bases between the germline ends. DNA of the CDR3: TGTGCCAGTAGTATATCCAGCACCTACGAGCAGTACTTC. Translating gives CASSISSTYEQYF.

This clonotype has ten or more counts. The chain combines TRBV7-8 with TRBJ2-2; D is unresolved. The CDR3 sequence is 16 residues long. V was pared by 4 bases and J by 5 bases, with 17 bases between. Germline values: CDR1 SGHVS, CDR2 FQNEAQ. This CDR3 is CASSSHAKNPTGELFF. The CDR3 nucleotides read TGTGCCAGCAGCTCGCATGCCAAGAACCCTACCGGGGAGCTGTTTTTT.

This clonotype was counted a few times. The DNA for the CDR3 is TGTGCCACCAGTGATTACGGGGTAGAGACCCAGTACTTC. Its translation: CATSDYGVETQYF. This rearrangement joins TRBV24-1 to TRBJ2-5, with D maybe TRBD2 (5 bases). The CDR3 runs 13 residues. Per the germline V gene, CDR1 is KGHDR and CDR2 is SFDVKD. Trimming took 2 bases from V and 4 from J, leaving 7 bases between them.

The chain carries TRBV28 and TRBJ2-7, with 9 bases that match TRBD2. This CDR3 comprises 14 residues. The trim removed 3 bases at V and 7 bases at J, leaving 7 bases unmatched. Germline loops: CDR1 MDHEN, CDR2 SYDVKM. The CDR3 sequence is CASSFAGGPKEQYF. CDR3 nucleotides: TGTGCCAGCAGTTTTGCGGGAGGGCCGAAAGAGCAGTACTTC.

At least ten counts were recorded for this clonotype. The chain uses TRBV12-3 or TRBV12-4 and TRBJ2-2; no definite D call. The V gene lost 7 bases and the J gene lost 7 bases, with 16 bases spanning the gap. The CDR3 sequence is 14 residues long. This CDR3 reads CASTPHSIIGELFF. In DNA, the CDR3 is TGTGCCAGCACTCCTCACAGCATCATCGGGGAGCTGTTTTTT.

At least ten counts were recorded for this clonotype. The V and J genes are TRBV20-1 and TRBJ2-5; TRBD2 might be the D (6 bases). Trimming removed 0 bases at V and 4 bases at J, with 12 bases between. CDR3 length: 14 amino acids. Germline CDR1 is DFQATT and CDR2 is SNEGSKA (reference sequence). In DNA form, the CDR3 reads TGCAGTGCTAGAGATGGCGCCGGGGGAGAGACCCAGTACTTC. Residues: CSARDGAGGETQYF.

The table lists this clonotype with many counts. J is TRBJ2-7 and V is TRBV7-9; 9 nucleotides match TRBD2. Germline assignment: CDR1 SEHNR and CDR2 FQNEAQ (reference sequence). V lost 8 bases and J lost 5; bases outside the gene matches: 13. This CDR3 spans 15 amino acids. CDR3 amino acids: CASPQPGTSPDEQYF. The CDR3 nucleotides are TGTGCCAGCCCCCAGCCAGGGACTAGCCCCGACGAGCAGTACTTC.

This clonotype occurred many times. This rearrangement joins TRBV4-1 to TRBJ1-5; 12 bases fit TRBD1. CDR1 is MGHRA and CDR2 is YSYEKL in the germline V gene. V gave up 0 bases and J gave up 9 bases; unmatched junction bases: 3. The CDR3 extends over 15 amino acids. CDR3 sequence: CASSQDGTGGRPQHF. CDR3 DNA sequence: TGCGCCAGCAGCCAAGACGGGACAGGGGGCCGGCCCCAGCATTTT.

There are many counts of this clonotype. This chain connects TRBV6-5 to TRBJ1-1; 8 bases align to TRBD1. Germline lookup yields CDR1 MNHEY and CDR2 SVGAGI. Unmatched junction bases numbered 9, after V lost 0 bases and J lost 3 bases. The CDR3 runs 17 residues. The CDR3 bases are TGTGCCAGCAGTTACTCGGCACAGGGGGTAGTCGACACTGAAGCTTTCTTT. Its translation: CASSYSAQGVVDTEAFF.

This clonotype was found many times. V gene TRBV5-1 combines with J gene TRBJ2-7; D unresolved. This CDR3 spans 14 amino acids. The germline V and J ends were trimmed by 2 bases and 0 bases, with 9 bases remaining between them. Germline CDR1 and CDR2: SGHRS and YFSETQ. CDR3 DNA: TGCGCCAGCAGCTTCCGGTCTAACTCCTACGAGCAGTACTTC. Translated, it gives CASSFRSNSYEQYF.

The rearrangement links TRBV30 to TRBJ1-2; D is possibly TRBD1 (6 bases). Deletions cut 1 base from V and 0 bases from J, with 12 bases between. This CDR3 has 15 amino acids. CDR1 and CDR2 from the germline V gene are GTSNPN and SVGIG (reference sequence). The CDR3 sequence is CAWSDVRTANYGYTF. The CDR3 nucleotides read TGTGCCTGGAGTGATGTTAGGACAGCTAACTATGGCTACACCTTC.

This clonotype occurred many times. V usage is TRBV11-1 and J usage is TRBJ2-7; possible D gene TRBD2, 5 bases. Deletions cut 5 bases from V and 2 bases from J, with 19 bases between. Germline CDR1 SGHAT, CDR2 FQDESV (reference sequence). The CDR3 sequence is 16 residues long. CDR3 sequence (DNA): TGTGCCAGCAGCAAGACCCGTTTAGCGCAACCCTACGAGCAGTACTTC. Protein: CASSKTRLAQPYEQYF.

This clonotype was picked up many times. CDR3 in amino acids: CASSEALQGAGYEQYF. The CDR3 DNA reads TGTGCCAGCAGTGAAGCGCTTCAGGGGGCAGGGTACGAGCAGTACTTC. The V call is TRBV6-1, the J call TRBJ2-7; 8 bases are a match to TRBD1. V gave up 0 bases and J gave up 4 bases; unmatched junction bases: 8. The germline V gene encodes CDR1 MNHNS and CDR2 SASEGT. CDR3 size: 16 residues.

This clonotype came up many times. A much larger clone sits a single nucleotide away, making a read error possible. The CDR3 reads CANRDSSSYNSPLHF. For the CDR3, the DNA is TGTGCCAACAGGGACAGCAGCTCCTATAATTCACCCCTCCACTTT. The rearrangement uses TRBV12-3 or TRBV12-4 and TRBJ1-6; the match to TRBD1 covers 7 bases. V was clipped by 10 bases and J by 0 bases; unmatched bases: 6. CDR3 length: 15 residues.

The V gene is TRBV29-1, the J gene TRBJ2-7; a weak D match, TRBD1 (6 bases). Germline V lookup: CDR1 SQVTM, CDR2 ANQGSEA. V shed 4 bases and J shed 1 base, with 20 bases lying between them. The CDR3 consists of 16 residues. CDR3 nucleotides: TGCAGCGTTGGGCCCCGCGCAGGGGTGGGATCCTACGAGCAGTACTTC. It encodes CSVGPRAGVGSYEQYF.

There are many counts of this clonotype. V gene TRBV6-9 combines with J gene TRBJ2-2; possibly TRBD1 for D (5 bases). Trimming left V 2 bases short and J 1 base short, with 11 bases between. CDR1 and CDR2 from the germline V gene are MNHGY and SVAAGI. The CDR3 spans 16 residues. This chain's CDR3 is CASSYRNGQNTGELFF. CDR3 coding DNA: TGTGCCAGCAGTTATCGTAACGGACAGAACACCGGGGAGCTGTTTTTT.

This clonotype was recorded many times. This sequence joins TRBV28 and TRBJ2-4, with unresolved D. Trimming took off 10 bases at V and 0 bases at J, with 10 bases between the two ends. CDR1 is MDHEN, CDR2 SYDVKM, per germline. There are 13 residues in the CDR3. The CDR3, as DNA: TGTGCCACCGTTAGCCTAGCCAAAAACATTCAGTACTTC. Amino acid sequence: CATVSLAKNIQYF.

This clonotype was seen at least ten times. The chain carries TRBV6-2 or TRBV6-3 and TRBJ2-7, with D possibly TRBD2 on 6 matching bases. This CDR3 contains 11 residues. V was trimmed by 6 bases and J by 6 bases, leaving 9 bases between them. CDR1 MNHEY and CDR2 SVGEGT come from the germline V gene. The CDR3, as DNA: TGTGCCAGCAGCCGACTAGGCGAGCAGTACTTC. Protein sequence: CASSRLGEQYF.

This clonotype was seen repeatedly, ten times or more. V usage is TRBV6-5 and J usage is TRBJ2-5; D tentatively fits TRBD1 or TRBD2 (5 bases each). Germline lookup yields CDR1 MNHEY and CDR2 SVGAGI. This CDR3 is 16 amino acids long. Trimming took 2 bases from V and 3 from J, leaving 16 bases between them. In DNA form, the CDR3 reads TGTGCCAGCAGTTACCGGGACGGGTCTCCGGAAGAGACCCAGTACTTC. Residues: CASSYRDGSPEETQYF.

Many counts were recorded for this clonotype. The V call is TRBV6-5, the J call TRBJ2-7; 7 bases are a match to TRBD2. The CDR3 contains 15 residues. The V and J ends lost 2 bases and 1 base, in that order; junction bases with no gene match: 5. Germline loops: CDR1 MNHEY, CDR2 SVGAGI. The CDR3 here is CASSYEAGMSYEQYF. The CDR3 bases are TGTGCCAGCAGTTACGAAGCGGGGATGTCCTACGAGCAGTACTTC.